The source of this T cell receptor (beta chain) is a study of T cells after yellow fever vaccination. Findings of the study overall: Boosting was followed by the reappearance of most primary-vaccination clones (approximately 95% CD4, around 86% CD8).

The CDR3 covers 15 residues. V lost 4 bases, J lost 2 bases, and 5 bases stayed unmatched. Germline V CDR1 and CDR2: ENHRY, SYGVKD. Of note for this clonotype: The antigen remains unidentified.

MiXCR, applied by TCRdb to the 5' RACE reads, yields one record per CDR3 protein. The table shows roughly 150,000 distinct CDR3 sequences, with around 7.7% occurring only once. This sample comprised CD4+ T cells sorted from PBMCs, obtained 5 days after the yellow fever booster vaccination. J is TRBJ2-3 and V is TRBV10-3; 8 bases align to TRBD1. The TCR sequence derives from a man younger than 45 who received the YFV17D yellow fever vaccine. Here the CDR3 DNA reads TGTGCCATCAGTGCAGGACAGGGCTTCACAGATACGCAGTATTTT. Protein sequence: CAISAGQGFTDTQYF.